This TCR beta chain derives from a study of T cell repertoires in cytomegalovirus infection. Overall study context: Indications of both CMV infection and matching HLA type were provided by public TCR beta signatures.

Trimming took 6 bases from V and 2 from J; bases not matched to a gene: 5. The CDR3 loop spans 15 amino acids. Germline V gene data show CDR1 as SGHTA and CDR2 as FQGTGA. TCRdb reprocessed the reads with MiXCR, giving one entry per CDR3 protein. Among hundreds of thousands of distinct CDR3 sequences listed, almost 30% were seen once. With respect to this clonotype: The antigen is undetermined.

This receptor was taken from a human donor in good health (CMV status not recorded). Some clones in this sample may be carry-over from other donors' samples. This chain uses TRBV7-3 with TRBJ2-2; 8 nucleotides match TRBD2. The sequenced sample was cultured PBMCs, obtained from culture after CMV antigen stimulation. The chain's CDR3 is CASSSIAGNTGELFF. The CDR3 DNA sequence: TGTGCCAGCAGTTCTATAGCGGGAAACACCGGGGAGCTGTTTTTT. The entire variable domain, with the rest obtained from reference TRBV7-3 and TRBJ2-2, is as follows: GAGVSQTPSNKVTEKGKYVELRCDPISGHTALYWYRQSLGQGPEFLIYFQGTGAADDSGLPNDRFFAVRPEGSVSTLKIQRTERGDSAVYLCASSSIAGNTGELFFGEGSRLTVL.